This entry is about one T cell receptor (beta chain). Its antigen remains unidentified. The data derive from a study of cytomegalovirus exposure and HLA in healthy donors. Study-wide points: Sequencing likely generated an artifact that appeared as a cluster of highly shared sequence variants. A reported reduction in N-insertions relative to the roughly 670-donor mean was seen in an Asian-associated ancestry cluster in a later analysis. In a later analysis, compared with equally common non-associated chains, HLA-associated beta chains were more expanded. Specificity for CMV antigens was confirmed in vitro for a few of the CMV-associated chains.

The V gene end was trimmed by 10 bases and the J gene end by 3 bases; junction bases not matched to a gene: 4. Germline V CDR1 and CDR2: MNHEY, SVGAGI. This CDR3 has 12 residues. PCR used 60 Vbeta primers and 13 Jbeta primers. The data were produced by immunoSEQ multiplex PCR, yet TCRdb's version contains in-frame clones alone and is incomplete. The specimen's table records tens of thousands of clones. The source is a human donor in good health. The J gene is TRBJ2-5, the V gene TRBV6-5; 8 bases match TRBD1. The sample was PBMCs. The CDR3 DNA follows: TGTGCCACTTCAGGGGGCGAAGAGACCCAGTACTTC. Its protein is CATSGGEETQYF.